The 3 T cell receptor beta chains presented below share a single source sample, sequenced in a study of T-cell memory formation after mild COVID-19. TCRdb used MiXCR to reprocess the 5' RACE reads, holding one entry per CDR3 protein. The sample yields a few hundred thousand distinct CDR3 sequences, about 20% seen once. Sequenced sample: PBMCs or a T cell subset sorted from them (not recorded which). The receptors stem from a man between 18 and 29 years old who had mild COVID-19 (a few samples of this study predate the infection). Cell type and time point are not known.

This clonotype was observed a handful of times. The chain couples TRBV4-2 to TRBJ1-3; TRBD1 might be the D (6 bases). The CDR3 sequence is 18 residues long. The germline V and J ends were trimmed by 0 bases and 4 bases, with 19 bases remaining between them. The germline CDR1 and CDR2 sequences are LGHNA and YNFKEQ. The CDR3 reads CASSQEPSTGSTGNTIYF. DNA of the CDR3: TGTGCCAGCAGCCAAGAACCGTCGACAGGATCTACCGGAAACACCATATATTTT.

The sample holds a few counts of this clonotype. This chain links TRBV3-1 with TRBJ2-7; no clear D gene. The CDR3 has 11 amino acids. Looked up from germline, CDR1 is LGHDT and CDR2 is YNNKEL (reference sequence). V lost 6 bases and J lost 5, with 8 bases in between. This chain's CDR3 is CASRSIDEQYF. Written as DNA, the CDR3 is TGTGCCAGCAGGAGTATCGACGAGCAGTACTTC.

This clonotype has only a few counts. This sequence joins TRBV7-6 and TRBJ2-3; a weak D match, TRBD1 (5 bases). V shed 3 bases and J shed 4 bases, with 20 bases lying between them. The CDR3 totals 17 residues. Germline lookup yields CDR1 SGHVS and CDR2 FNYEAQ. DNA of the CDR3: TGTGCCAGCAGCTTGAGTTTTGGGGCGACAATCCCAGATACGCAGTATTTT. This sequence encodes CASSLSFGATIPDTQYF.